These 8 T cell receptor beta chains share one sample of origin, sequenced in a study of OX40 agonist ivuxolimab in advanced cancers. The table came from immunoSEQ multiplex PCR; TCRdb's copy has only in-frame clones and leaves some out. The sample lists around 75,000 clones; just under 90% were seen once. Sequenced material: CD4+ or CD8+ T cells sorted from blood, taken in a trial of the OX40 agonist ivuxolimab. The receptors shown here come from an adult with an advanced solid tumor such as melanoma, head and neck, liver or kidney cancer.

The genes are TRBV15 and TRBJ1-2; D gene ambiguous. V lost 4 bases and J lost 5, with 8 bases in between. Germline CDR1 LNHNV, CDR2 YYDKDF (reference sequence). The CDR3 consists of 12 residues. CDR3 amino acids: CATSIGPYGYTF. As DNA, the CDR3 is TGTGCCACCAGCATAGGGCCTTATGGCTACACCTTC.

The V call is TRBV19, the J call TRBJ1-5; a weak D match, TRBD1 (6 bases). The germline V and J ends were trimmed by 8 bases and 0 bases, with 14 bases remaining between them. Germline V lookup: CDR1 LNHDA, CDR2 SQIVND (reference sequence). The CDR3 runs 15 residues. The CDR3 loop reads CASDRQANSNQPQHF. CDR3 DNA sequence: TGTGCCAGTGATAGACAGGCTAATAGCAATCAGCCCCAGCATTTT.

This clone was found a few times. This chain joins TRBV5-1 and TRBJ1-2, with a possible D match to TRBD1 (5 bases). Trimming removed 2 bases from V and 8 bases from J, with 16 bases in between. This CDR3 is built from 14 residues. Per the germline V gene, CDR1 is SGHRS and CDR2 is YFSETQ. The chain's CDR3 is CASSLTGTVSGYTF. DNA of the CDR3: TGCGCCAGCAGCTTAACCGGGACCGTGAGCGGCTACACCTTC.

This sequence joins TRBV5-1 and TRBJ2-5, with 8 bases that match TRBD1. CDR3 length: 15 amino acids. The V segment lost 5 bases and the J segment 3 bases; nucleotides outside the gene matches: 9. The germline gives CDR1 SGHRS, CDR2 YFSETQ. The CDR3 nucleotides are TGCGCCAGCAGGCGATCAGGGGGCGCGGAAGAGACCCAGTACTTC. Encoded protein: CASRRSGGAEETQYF.

The chain links TRBV10-3 to TRBJ1-1; 8 bases fit TRBD1. The germline V gene encodes CDR1 ENHRY and CDR2 SYGVKD. The CDR3 is 13 residues long. V trimming: 4 bases; J trimming: 4 bases; junction bases outside the gene matches: 2. DNA for the CDR3: TGTGCCATCAGTGGTGACAGGGGCACTGAAGCTTTCTTT. Translated: CAISGDRGTEAFF.

The chain uses TRBV10-3 and TRBJ2-1, with TRBD2 matching 12 bases. The CDR3 totals 15 residues. Germline CDR1 ENHRY, CDR2 SYGVKD. With V trimmed by 7 bases and J by 6 bases, 7 bases remained unmatched. Written as DNA, the CDR3 is TGTGCCATCAAATCGACTAGCGGGAGAAGCAATGAGCAGTTCTTC. It specifies CAIKSTSGRSNEQFF.

This rearrangement joins TRBV6-5 to TRBJ2-3; 8 bases are a match to TRBD2. V trimming: 0 bases; J trimming: 2 bases; junction bases outside the gene matches: 4. The length of the CDR3 is 16 residues. CDR1 is MNHEY and CDR2 is SVGAGI in the germline V gene. The CDR3 here is CASSYSSSGATDTQYF. The CDR3 DNA reads TGTGCCAGCAGTTACTCGAGTAGCGGGGCCACAGATACGCAGTATTTT.

The rearrangement links TRBV7-2 to TRBJ1-5, with unresolved D. The CDR3 runs to 14 residues. Germline CDR1 is SGHTA and CDR2 is FQGNSA. With 3 bases removed from V and 2 bases from J, the gap between germline ends came to 8 bases. CDR3: CASSFFVGNQPQHF. The CDR3 DNA sequence: TGTGCCAGCAGCTTCTTTGTTGGCAATCAGCCCCAGCATTTT.